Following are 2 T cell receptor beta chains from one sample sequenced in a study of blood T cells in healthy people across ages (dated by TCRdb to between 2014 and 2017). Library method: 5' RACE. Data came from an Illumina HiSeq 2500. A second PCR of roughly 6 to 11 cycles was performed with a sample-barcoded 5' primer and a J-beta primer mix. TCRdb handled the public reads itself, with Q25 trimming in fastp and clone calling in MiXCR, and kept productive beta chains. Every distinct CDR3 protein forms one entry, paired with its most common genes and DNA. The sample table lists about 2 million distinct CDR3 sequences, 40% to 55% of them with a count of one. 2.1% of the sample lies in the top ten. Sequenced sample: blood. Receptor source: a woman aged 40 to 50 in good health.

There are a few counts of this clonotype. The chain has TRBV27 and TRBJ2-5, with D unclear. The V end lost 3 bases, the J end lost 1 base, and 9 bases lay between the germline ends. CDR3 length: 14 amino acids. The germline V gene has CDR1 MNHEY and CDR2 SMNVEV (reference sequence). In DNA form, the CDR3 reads TGTGCCAGCAGTTTTGGGCTAACCCAAGAGACCCAGTACTTC. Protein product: CASSFGLTQETQYF.

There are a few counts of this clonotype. The CDR3 nucleotides are TGCAGTGCTGGGAAGAGTTTGCGGGGGGGCTTAAGGAGTTACGAGCAGTACTTC. Its translation: CSAGKSLRGGLRSYEQYF. The V and J genes are TRBV20-1 and TRBJ2-7; TRBD2 agrees at 9 bases. V lost 5 bases, J lost 4 bases, and 21 bases stayed unmatched. The CDR3 is made up of 18 amino acids. From germline, CDR1 is DFQATT and CDR2 SNEGSKA (reference sequence).